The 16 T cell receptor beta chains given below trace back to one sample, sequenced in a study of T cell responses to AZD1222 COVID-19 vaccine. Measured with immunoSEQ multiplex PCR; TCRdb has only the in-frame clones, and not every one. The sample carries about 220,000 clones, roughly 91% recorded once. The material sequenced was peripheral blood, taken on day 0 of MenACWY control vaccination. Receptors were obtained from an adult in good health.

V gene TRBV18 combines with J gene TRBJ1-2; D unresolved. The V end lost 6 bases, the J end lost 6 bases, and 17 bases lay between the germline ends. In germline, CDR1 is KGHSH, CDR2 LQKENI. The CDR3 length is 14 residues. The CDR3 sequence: CASSLQDFGDGYTF. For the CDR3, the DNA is TGTGCCAGCTCCCTCCAAGACTTTGGGGATGGCTACACCTTC.

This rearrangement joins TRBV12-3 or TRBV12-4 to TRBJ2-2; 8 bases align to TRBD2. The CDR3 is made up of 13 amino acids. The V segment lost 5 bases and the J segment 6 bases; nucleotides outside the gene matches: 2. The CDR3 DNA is TGTGCCAGCAGTCGCGGGGGGTCCGGGGAGCTGTTTTTT. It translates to CASSRGGSGELFF.

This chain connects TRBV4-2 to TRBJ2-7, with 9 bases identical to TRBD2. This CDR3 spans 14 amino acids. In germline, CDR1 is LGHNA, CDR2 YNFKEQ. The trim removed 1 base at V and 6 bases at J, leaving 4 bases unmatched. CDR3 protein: CASSQGVTSGEQYF. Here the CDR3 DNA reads TGTGCCAGCAGCCAAGGGGTGACTAGCGGCGAGCAGTACTTC.

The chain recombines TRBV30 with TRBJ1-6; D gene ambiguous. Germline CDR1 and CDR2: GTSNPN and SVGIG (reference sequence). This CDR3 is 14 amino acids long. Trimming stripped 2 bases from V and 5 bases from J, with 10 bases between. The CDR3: CAWSQGVHNSPLHF. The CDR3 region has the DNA TGTGCCTGGAGTCAAGGCGTCCATAATTCACCCCTCCACTTT.

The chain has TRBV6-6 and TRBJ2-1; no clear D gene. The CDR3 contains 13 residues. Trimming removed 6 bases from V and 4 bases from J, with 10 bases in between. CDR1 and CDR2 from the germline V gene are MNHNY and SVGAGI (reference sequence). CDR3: CASSEGRYNEQFF. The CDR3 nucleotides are TGTGCCAGCAGCGAAGGAAGGTACAATGAGCAGTTCTTC.

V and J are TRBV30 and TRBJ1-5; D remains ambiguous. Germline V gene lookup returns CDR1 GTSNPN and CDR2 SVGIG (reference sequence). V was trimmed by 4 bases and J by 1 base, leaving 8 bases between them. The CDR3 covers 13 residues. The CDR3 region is CAWNRGSNQPQHF. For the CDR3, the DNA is TGTGCCTGGAATAGAGGGAGCAATCAGCCCCAGCATTTT. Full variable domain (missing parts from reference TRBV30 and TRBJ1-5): SQTIHQWPATLVQPVGSPLSLECTVEGTSNPNLYWYRQAAGRGLQLLFYSVGIGQISSEVPQNLSASRPQDRQFILSSKKLLLSDSGFYLCAWNRGSNQPQHFGDGTRLSIL.

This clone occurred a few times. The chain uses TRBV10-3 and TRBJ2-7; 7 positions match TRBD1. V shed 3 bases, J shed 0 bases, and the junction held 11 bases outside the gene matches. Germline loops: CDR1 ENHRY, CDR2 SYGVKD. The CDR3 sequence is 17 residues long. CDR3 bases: TGTGCCATCAGTGACATTATGGACAGGATGAGCTCCTACGAGCAGTACTTC. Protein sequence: CAISDIMDRMSSYEQYF.

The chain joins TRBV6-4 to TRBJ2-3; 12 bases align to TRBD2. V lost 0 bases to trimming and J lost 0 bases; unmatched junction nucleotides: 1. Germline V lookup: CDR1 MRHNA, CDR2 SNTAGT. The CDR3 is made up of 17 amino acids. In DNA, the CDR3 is TGTGCCAGCAGTGACTCAGGACTAGCGGGAAGCACAGATACGCAGTATTTT. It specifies CASSDSGLAGSTDTQYF.

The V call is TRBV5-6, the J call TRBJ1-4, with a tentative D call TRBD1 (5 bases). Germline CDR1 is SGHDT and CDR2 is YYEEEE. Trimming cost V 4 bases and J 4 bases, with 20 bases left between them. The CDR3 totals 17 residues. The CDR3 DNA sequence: TGTGCCAGCAGCCTCGCGGGGCAGGGTCGAGGTAATGAAAAACTGTTTTTT. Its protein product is CASSLAGQGRGNEKLFF.

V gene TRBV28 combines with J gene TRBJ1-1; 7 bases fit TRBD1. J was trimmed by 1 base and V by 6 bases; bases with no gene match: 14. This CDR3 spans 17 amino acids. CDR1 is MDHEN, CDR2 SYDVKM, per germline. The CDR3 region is CASSPRLGTASNTEAFF. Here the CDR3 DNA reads TGTGCCAGCAGCCCTCGGCTCGGGACAGCCTCGAACACTGAAGCTTTCTTT.

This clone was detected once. The CDR3 spells CASSVGFGNGYGYTF. In DNA, the CDR3 is TGTGCCAGCAGCGTAGGTTTCGGGAATGGATATGGCTACACCTTC. The chain uses TRBV9 and TRBJ1-2; D ambiguous. This CDR3 is built from 15 residues. Germline V gene lookup returns CDR1 SGDLS and CDR2 YYNGEE. V was cut by 0 bases and J by 5 bases, with 14 bases left in between. The variable domain in full, completed from reference TRBV9 and TRBJ1-2, reads DSGVTQTPKHLITATGQRVTLRCSPRSGDLSVYWYQQSLDQGLQFLIQYYNGEERAKGNILERFSAQQFPDLHSELNLSSLELGDSALYFCASSVGFGNGYGYTFGSGTRLTVV.

CDR3 DNA sequence: TGCGCCAGCAGCTCCGGACAGGGAACTGGCTACACCTTC. It is translated as CASSSGQGTGYTF. The gene calls are TRBV5-1 and TRBJ1-2, with TRBD1 matching 8 bases. CDR1 and CDR2 from the germline V gene are SGHRS and YFSETQ. The J segment lost 7 bases and the V segment lost 3 bases, leaving 5 bases of the junction unmatched. CDR3 length: 13 amino acids.

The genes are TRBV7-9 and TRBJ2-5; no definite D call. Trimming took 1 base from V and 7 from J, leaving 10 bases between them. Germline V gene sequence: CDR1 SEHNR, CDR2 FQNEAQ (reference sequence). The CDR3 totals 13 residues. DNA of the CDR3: TGTGCCAGCAGCTTAGATATTCGAGGGACCCAGTACTTC. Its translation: CASSLDIRGTQYF.

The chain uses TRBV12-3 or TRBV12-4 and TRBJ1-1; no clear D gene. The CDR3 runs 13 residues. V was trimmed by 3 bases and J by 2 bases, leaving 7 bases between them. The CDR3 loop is CASSFADNTEAFF. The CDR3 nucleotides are TGTGCCAGCAGTTTCGCTGATAACACTGAAGCTTTCTTT.

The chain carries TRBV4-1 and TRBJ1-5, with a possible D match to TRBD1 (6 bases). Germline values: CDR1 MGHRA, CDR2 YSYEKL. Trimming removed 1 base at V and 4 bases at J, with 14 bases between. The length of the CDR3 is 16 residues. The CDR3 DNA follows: TGCGCCAGCAGCCAAGGACAGGCGGGGGGAAATCAGCCCCAGCATTTT. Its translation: CASSQGQAGGNQPQHF.

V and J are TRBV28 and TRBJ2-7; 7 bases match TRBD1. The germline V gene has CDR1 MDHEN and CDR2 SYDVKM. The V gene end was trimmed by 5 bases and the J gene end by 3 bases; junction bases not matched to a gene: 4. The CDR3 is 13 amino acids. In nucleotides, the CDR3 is TGTGCCAGCAGTCGACAGGGTGGCTACGAGCAGTACTTC. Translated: CASSRQGGYEQYF.